Sequencing of this T cell receptor (beta chain) was carried out in a study of T cell repertoires in cytomegalovirus infection. TCRdb analysed the reads with MiXCR anew, one entry per CDR3 protein. Found here are fewer than 1,000,000 distinct CDR3 sequences, less than 35% of them singletons; the top ten hold 11% to 15%. The CDR3 runs to 14 residues. Trimming took off 7 bases at V and 3 bases at J, with 15 bases between the two ends. This clonotype was recorded at least ten times. The antigen remains undetermined. The chain is built from TRBV12-3 or TRBV12-4 and TRBJ1-1; weak D call: TRBD1 (6 bases). This receptor was taken from a human donor in good health (CMV status not recorded). Some clones in this sample may be carry-over from other donors' samples. The specimen comprised cultured CD8+ T cells from PBMCs, sampled from culture after CMV antigen stimulation. The CDR3 here is CASNQGMADTEAFF. The DNA for the CDR3 is TGTGCCAGCAACCAGGGGATGGCGGACACTGAAGCTTTCTTT.